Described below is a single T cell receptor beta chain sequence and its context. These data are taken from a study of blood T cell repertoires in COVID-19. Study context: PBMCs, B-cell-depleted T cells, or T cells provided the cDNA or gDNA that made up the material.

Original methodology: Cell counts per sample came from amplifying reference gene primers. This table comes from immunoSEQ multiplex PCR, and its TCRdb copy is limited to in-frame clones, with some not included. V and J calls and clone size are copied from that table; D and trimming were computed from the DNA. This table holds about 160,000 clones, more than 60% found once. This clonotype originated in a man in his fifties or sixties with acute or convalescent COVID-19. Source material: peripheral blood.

This CDR3 reads CSVDGDIGQETQYF. DNA for the CDR3: TGCAGCGTTGACGGGGATATTGGTCAAGAGACCCAGTACTTC. V gene TRBV29-1 combines with J gene TRBJ2-5; maybe TRBD2 (5 bases). This CDR3 region has 14 residues. V lost 3 bases to trimming and J lost 2 bases, with 13 bases between them. In germline, CDR1 is SQVTM, CDR2 ANQGSEA.